One and the same sample provided the 19 T cell receptor beta chains below, sequenced in a study of Ad26.COV2.S vaccination and SARS-CoV-2 variants (dated by TCRdb to the early 2020s). Library method: the immunoSEQ multiplex PCR assay. The table comes from immuneACCESS by way of TCRdb, which keeps in-frame sequences with V and J called. Part of the clones is missing from these tables; in studies checked, under half for an unresolved V gene and the rest for unknown reasons. The table for this sample lists around 140,000 clones; about nine tenths of them were counted only once. More than 4.5% of the sample goes to the ten largest clones. In light of the paper, this sample's time point label describes: individuals recovered from natural SARS-CoV-2 infection. The sequencing here drew on peripheral blood, taken after recovery from COVID-19. Every receptor here comes from a human donor who had recovered from COVID-19.

The chain carries TRBV5-1 and TRBJ1-3; the D gene is possibly TRBD1 (6 bases). This CDR3 is 13 amino acids long. Germline V lookup: CDR1 SGHRS, CDR2 YFSETQ. The V end lost 4 bases, the J end lost 3 bases, and 8 bases lay between the germline ends. This chain's CDR3 is CASSPGVGNTIYF. As DNA, the CDR3 is TGCGCCAGCAGCCCAGGGGTTGGAAACACCATATATTTT.

The chain employs TRBV14 and TRBJ2-7; D not resolved. This CDR3 is built from 14 residues. Trimming removed 1 base at V and 6 bases at J, with 13 bases between. Germline loops: CDR1 SGHDN, CDR2 FVKESK. Written as DNA, the CDR3 is TGTGCCAGCAGCCAAGGATTGGCCTCTCTCGAGCAGTACTTC. It encodes CASSQGLASLEQYF.

The chain employs TRBV2 and TRBJ1-2; D may be TRBD1 (6 bases). Germline V lookup: CDR1 SNHLY, CDR2 FYNNEI. This CDR3 region has 12 residues. The germline V and J ends were trimmed by 6 bases and 5 bases, with 10 bases remaining between them. CDR3 protein: CASRGAGYGYTF. For the CDR3, the DNA is TGTGCCAGCAGGGGGGCAGGTTATGGCTACACCTTC.

The chain recombines TRBV9 with TRBJ2-5; no clear D gene. Germline CDR1 is SGDLS and CDR2 is YYNGEE. With 0 bases removed from V and 1 base from J, the gap between germline ends came to 4 bases. The CDR3 has 13 residues. The CDR3 nucleotides are TGTGCCAGCAGCGTAGCGGGCCAAGAGACCCAGTACTTC. Its protein product is CASSVAGQETQYF.

V and J are TRBV29-1 and TRBJ1-2; weak D call: TRBD1 (5 bases). Germline lookup yields CDR1 SQVTM and CDR2 ANQGSEA. CDR3 length: 12 residues. Trimming stripped 3 bases from V and 3 bases from J, with 8 bases between. CDR3 DNA: TGCAGCGTTGAGGGGACCTACTATGGCTACACCTTC. This codes for CSVEGTYYGYTF.

The chain uses TRBV6-2 or TRBV6-3 and TRBJ2-7; 7 bases fit TRBD2. The CDR3 is made up of 15 amino acids. V was clipped by 5 bases and J by 2 bases; unmatched bases: 9. Germline CDR1 reads MNHEY; CDR2 reads SVGEGT. The chain's CDR3 is CASSDHRDYTYEQYF. DNA of the CDR3: TGTGCCAGCAGTGACCACCGGGACTACACCTACGAGCAGTACTTC.

In DNA, the CDR3 is TGTGCCAGCTCACCATTTCGAAGAGAATCTGGAAACACCATATATTTT. The encoded protein is CASSPFRRESGNTIYF. This sequence joins TRBV18 and TRBJ1-3; D call uncertain. The CDR3 is 16 amino acids. The germline gives CDR1 KGHSH, CDR2 LQKENI. V was trimmed by 2 bases and J by 1 base, leaving 12 bases between them.

The J gene is TRBJ1-1, the V gene TRBV4-3; D may be TRBD1 (5 bases). The germline V gene has CDR1 LGHNA and CDR2 YSLEER. The CDR3 extends over 12 amino acids. Deletions cut 6 bases from V and 4 bases from J, with 9 bases between. The DNA for the CDR3 is TGCGCCAGCAGGGGGCCCGGCACTGAAGCTTTCTTT. Protein product: CASRGPGTEAFF.

This sequence joins TRBV10-3 and TRBJ2-7, with 9 positions matching TRBD1. CDR3 length equals 14 residues. Germline V gene sequence: CDR1 ENHRY, CDR2 SYGVKD. The V segment lost 6 bases and the J segment 6 bases; nucleotides outside the gene matches: 9. CDR3 in DNA: TGTGCCATCAGCGACAGGGGGGTCGTTCGCGAGCAGTACTTC. Translating it yields CAISDRGVVREQYF.

This clone showed up just once. Germline and junction disagree at one end, which may indicate a read error. The genes are TRBV7-7 and TRBJ2-1, with 11 bases aligning to TRBD1. The CDR3 has 17 residues. The germline V gene encodes CDR1 SSHAT and CDR2 FNYEAQ (reference sequence). DNA of the CDR3: TGTGCTAGCAGCTTACGCTCAGGGGACAGGGGGTACAATGAGCAGTTCTTC. The encoded protein is CASSLRSGDRGYNEQFF. The full variable domain, in which reference TRBV7-7 and TRBJ2-1 provide the parts outside the CDR3, is GAGVSQSPRYKVTKRGQDVTLRCDPISSHATLYWYQQALGQGPEFLTYFNYEAQPDKSGLPSDRFSAERPEGSISTLTIQRTEQRDSAMYRCASSLRSGDRGYNEQFFGPGTRLTVL.

This sequence joins TRBV19 and TRBJ2-5; D is unresolved. The CDR3 length is 13 residues. V gave up 5 bases and J gave up 0 bases, with 7 bases separating them. Per germline, CDR1 LNHDA and CDR2 SQIVND (reference sequence). The CDR3 loop is CASSRAYQETQYF. The CDR3 DNA is TGTGCCAGTAGTCGGGCCTACCAAGAGACCCAGTACTTC.

The V and J genes are TRBV5-8 and TRBJ1-2, with D possibly TRBD1 on 5 matching bases. Germline-derived CDR1 and CDR2 are SGHTS and YDEGEE. V lost 4 bases and J lost 4, with 26 bases in between. The CDR3 loop spans 18 amino acids. CDR3 DNA sequence: TGTGCCAGCAGCCGGAGTGGGGGGACCACTCCGAGAGGCTATGGCTACACCTTC. This translates into CASSRSGGTTPRGYGYTF.

V usage is TRBV7-9 and J usage is TRBJ2-6; a possible D gene is TRBD1 (6 bases). V shed 1 base and J shed 0 bases, with 16 bases lying between them. The germline V gene encodes CDR1 SEHNR and CDR2 FQNEAQ (reference sequence). The CDR3 has 19 residues. CDR3: CASSLDKGGPSSGANVLTF. The CDR3 DNA is TGTGCCAGCAGCTTAGATAAAGGGGGACCGAGCTCTGGGGCCAACGTCCTGACTTTC.

This clone was seen once. V and J are TRBV6-9 and TRBJ2-7; TRBD1 matches at 8 bases. The germline V gene encodes CDR1 MNHGY and CDR2 SVAAGI. The CDR3 consists of 14 residues. V was clipped by 7 bases and J by 7 bases; unmatched bases: 12. The CDR3 nucleotides are TGTGCCAGCATCCGGGACAGGCCTACTCTGGAGCAGTACTTC. Translated: CASIRDRPTLEQYF.

The genes are TRBV6-1 and TRBJ1-5; D is undetermined. The CDR3 runs 15 residues. The germline gives CDR1 MNHNS, CDR2 SASEGT. V lost 2 bases and J 1 base, leaving 9 bases between the germline ends. The CDR3 is CASSELKGSNQPQHF. In DNA form, the CDR3 reads TGTGCCAGCAGTGAACTAAAGGGAAGCAATCAGCCCCAGCATTTT.

This clone was counted a few times. Other DNA sequences within the sample encode an identical CDR3. J is TRBJ1-2 and V is TRBV5-4; possible D gene TRBD1, 5 bases. V was trimmed by 0 bases and J by 6 bases, leaving 15 bases between them. The CDR3 length is 15 residues. CDR1 and CDR2 (germline): SGHNT, YYREEE (reference sequence). CDR3 residues: CASSLDRGRGDGYTF. The CDR3 region has the DNA TGTGCCAGCAGCTTGGATCGGGGCCGGGGAGATGGCTACACCTTC.

The chain has TRBV6-1 and TRBJ2-7; D ambiguous. Germline lookup yields CDR1 MNHNS and CDR2 SASEGT. This CDR3 is 13 amino acids long. The V and J ends lost 3 bases and 3 bases respectively, with 9 bases between them. The CDR3 DNA is TGTGCCAGCAGTGAGGGCACCTTCTACGAGCAGTACTTC. Its protein product is CASSEGTFYEQYF.

This clone has just a few counts. The chain is built from TRBV9 and TRBJ2-3, with a possible D match to TRBD2 (5 bases). CDR3 size: 15 residues. CDR1 and CDR2 from the germline V gene are SGDLS and YYNGEE. V was clipped by 3 bases and J by 2 bases, with 13 bases between them. The CDR3 region has the DNA TGTGCCAGCAGCGAAGAAGGACTCCCCACAGATACGCAGTATTTT. Translation gives CASSEEGLPTDTQYF.

The rearrangement joins TRBV12-5 to TRBJ1-5; 8 nucleotides line up with TRBD1. Germline loops: CDR1 LGHNT, CDR2 FRNRAP. The trim removed 6 bases at V and 13 bases at J, leaving 8 bases unmatched. CDR3 length equals 12 residues. The CDR3 nucleotides read TGTGCTAGTGGCCCTGGACAGGGTGAACAGCATTTT. The encoded protein is CASGPGQGEQHF. The full variable domain, in which reference TRBV12-5 and TRBJ1-5 provide the parts outside the CDR3, is DARVTQTPRHKVTEMGQEVTMRCQPILGHNTVFWYRQTMMQGLELLAYFRNRAPLDDSGMPKDRFSAEMPDATLATLKIQPSEPRDSAVYFCASGPGQGEQHFGDGTRLSIL.